This entry lists 32 T cell receptor beta chains sequenced from one sample in a study of blood T cell repertoires in COVID-19. The assay was immunoSEQ multiplex PCR, and TCRdb's table has in-frame clones only and misses some. Seen here are some 15,000 clones, 88% observed once, and the top ten hold about 9%. The sample comprised peripheral blood. All receptors derive from a human donor in a cohort sampled during active COVID-19.

The chain carries TRBV6-6 and TRBJ2-1; D is perhaps TRBD2 (5 bases). The V end lost 2 bases, the J end lost 10 bases, and 12 bases lay between the germline ends. This CDR3 comprises 13 residues. Germline CDR1 is MNHNY and CDR2 is SVGAGI (reference sequence). CDR3 in amino acids: CASSYNPGNEQFF. CDR3 nucleotides: TGTGCCAGCAGTTACAACCCGGGGAACGAGCAGTTCTTC.

This chain uses TRBV5-4 with TRBJ2-1; D is possibly TRBD2 (6 bases). The CDR3 contains 15 residues. The germline gives CDR1 SGHNT, CDR2 YYREEE (reference sequence). Trimming left V 0 bases short and J 6 bases short, with 13 bases between. The CDR3: CASSLVGSVVNEQFF. The DNA for the CDR3 is TGTGCCAGCAGCTTGGTCGGGAGTGTGGTCAATGAGCAGTTCTTC.

This chain connects TRBV5-1 to TRBJ2-7; 11 nucleotides agree with TRBD1. Trimming cost V 0 bases and J 3 bases; bases outside gene matches: 5. CDR3 length: 16 amino acids. The V gene's germline CDR1 is SGHRS and CDR2 YFSETQ. The CDR3 coding sequence is TGCGCCAGCAGCTTGGGTGGACAGGGGGCTCTCTACGAGCAGTACTTC. Its translation is CASSLGGQGALYEQYF.

The chain is built from TRBV5-8 and TRBJ1-1; TRBD1 aligns across 7 bases. Germline V gives CDR1 SGHTS, CDR2 YDEGEE. The CDR3 has 13 residues. Trimming cost V 3 bases and J 4 bases; bases outside gene matches: 3. The CDR3 nucleotides are TGTGCCAGCAGCTCTGACAGGGCCACTGAAGCTTTCTTT. This translates into CASSSDRATEAFF.

This clone was picked up a small number of times. The rearrangement links TRBV30 to TRBJ1-4, with 7 nucleotides matching TRBD1. This CDR3 contains 17 residues. Germline loops: CDR1 GTSNPN, CDR2 SVGIG (reference sequence). V shed 5 bases, J shed 1 base, and the junction held 13 bases outside the gene matches. The CDR3 loop reads CAWAIQGRGRTNEKLFF. CDR3 DNA sequence: TGTGCCTGGGCAATACAGGGGCGGGGTAGAACTAATGAAAAACTGTTTTTT. Looking up the rest from reference TRBV30 and TRBJ1-4 gives the full variable domain: SQTIHQWPATLVQPVGSPLSLECTVEGTSNPNLYWYRQAAGRGLQLLFYSVGIGQISSEVPQNLSASRPQDRQFILSSKKLLLSDSGFYLCAWAIQGRGRTNEKLFFGSGTQLSVL.

This rearrangement joins TRBV5-4 to TRBJ1-2; perhaps TRBD1 as D (6 bases). V was clipped by 1 base and J by 4 bases, with 8 bases between them. The CDR3 totals 13 residues. Germline CDR1 is SGHNT and CDR2 is YYREEE (reference sequence). CDR3 bases: TGTGCCAGCAGCTTGTACAGGGTCTATGGCTACACCTTC. This sequence encodes CASSLYRVYGYTF.

The J gene is TRBJ1-5, the V gene TRBV24-1; 8 nucleotides line up with TRBD1. Germline CDR1 and CDR2: KGHDR and SFDVKD. Trimming at V came to 11 bases and at J to 9 bases, leaving 14 bases not matched to a gene. The CDR3 sequence is 14 residues long. This chain's CDR3 is CASRTGRVLWPQHF. The CDR3, as DNA: TGTGCCAGCCGGACAGGGAGGGTGCTATGGCCCCAGCATTTT.

The V call is TRBV19, the J call TRBJ1-2, with 10 bases lining up with TRBD1. The CDR3 totals 15 residues. Germline lookup yields CDR1 LNHDA and CDR2 SQIVND (reference sequence). The V gene end was trimmed by 6 bases and the J gene end by 5 bases; junction bases not matched to a gene: 9. The CDR3 bases are TGTGCCAGTAGCAAACGGGACAGGGGCGCGTATGGCTACACCTTC. Amino acid sequence: CASSKRDRGAYGYTF.

This sequence joins TRBV7-8 and TRBJ2-7, with 8 positions matching TRBD2. The germline CDR1 and CDR2 sequences are SGHVS and FQNEAQ. The J segment lost 3 bases and the V segment lost 5 bases, leaving 9 bases of the junction unmatched. The CDR3 length is 15 residues. CDR3 sequence reads: CASSRTTSANYEQYF. CDR3 DNA: TGTGCCAGCAGCCGAACGACTAGCGCGAACTACGAGCAGTACTTC.

The chain recombines TRBV7-2 with TRBJ1-2; D is ambiguous. Trimming removed 1 base from V and 4 bases from J, with 10 bases in between. The CDR3 consists of 14 residues. CDR1 is SGHTA, CDR2 FQGNSA, per germline. In DNA, the CDR3 is TGTGCCAGCAGCTTAGTTGCGGGATCCTATGGCTACACCTTC. Its translation is CASSLVAGSYGYTF.

The chain employs TRBV18 and TRBJ1-1; TRBD1 aligns across 9 bases. The CDR3 length is 13 residues. With V trimmed by 7 bases and J by 5 bases, 5 bases remained unmatched. Germline V gene data show CDR1 as KGHSH and CDR2 as LQKENI. CDR3 protein: CASFGTGRTEAFF. CDR3 bases: TGTGCCAGCTTCGGGACAGGGAGGACTGAAGCTTTCTTT.

V gene TRBV23-1 combines with J gene TRBJ2-7; perhaps TRBD1 as D (5 bases). TRBV23-1 is given ORF status, its function remaining uncertain. The CDR3 loop spans 17 amino acids. V shed 8 bases and J shed 3 bases, with 26 bases lying between them. In DNA, the CDR3 is TGCGCCAGCCCCTTAGATTACCAGGGAACCAAAGTCTACGAGCAGTACTTC. This sequence encodes CASPLDYQGTKVYEQYF.

V is TRBV6-4 and J is TRBJ2-3, with TRBD2 matching over 7 bases. The CDR3 is made up of 14 amino acids. Germline V lookup: CDR1 MRHNA, CDR2 SNTAGT. The J segment lost 0 bases and the V segment lost 4 bases, leaving 1 base of the junction unmatched. The CDR3 nucleotides read TGTGCCAGCAGTGGCGGGAGAAGCACAGATACGCAGTATTTT. Translation gives CASSGGRSTDTQYF.

V gene TRBV11-3 combines with J gene TRBJ2-1; TRBD2 matches at 9 bases. J lost 10 bases, V lost 0 bases, and 4 bases had no gene match. Looked up from germline, CDR1 is SGHNT and CDR2 is YENEEA. This CDR3 comprises 14 residues. The CDR3 coding sequence is TGTGCCAGCAGCTTAGACCGAGGGACTAGCGAGCAGTTCTTC. As protein: CASSLDRGTSEQFF.

The CDR3 nucleotides read TGTGCCAGCGGCAAATCCGGGTCAAACTATGGCTACACCTTC. It encodes CASGKSGSNYGYTF. The chain is built from TRBV6-5 and TRBJ1-2; D is unclear. The CDR3 covers 14 residues. V was cut by 8 bases and J by 2 bases, with 15 bases left in between. CDR1 and CDR2 (germline): MNHEY, SVGAGI.

The V gene is TRBV18, the J gene TRBJ2-3, with 9 nucleotides matching TRBD2. The junction had 5 bases not matched to a gene; V was cut back by 3 bases and J by 4 bases. CDR1 is KGHSH and CDR2 is LQKENI in the germline V gene. This CDR3 comprises 15 residues. CDR3 bases: TGTGCCAGCTCACCGCGGCGGGAGGGGTCAGATACGCAGTATTTT. Amino acid sequence: CASSPRREGSDTQYF. The full variable domain, in which reference TRBV18 and TRBJ2-3 provide the parts outside the CDR3, is NAGVMQNPRHLVRRRGQEARLRCSPMKGHSHVYWYRQLPEEGLKFMVYLQKENIIDESGMPKERFSAEFPKEGPSILRIQQVVRGDSAAYFCASSPRREGSDTQYFGPGTRLTVL.

This rearrangement joins TRBV27 to TRBJ2-1; TRBD1 might be the D (5 bases). V lost 6 bases, J lost 1 base, and 7 bases lay in between. CDR3 length: 13 amino acids. Germline CDR1 is MNHEY and CDR2 is SMNVEV (reference sequence). CDR3 in DNA: TGTGCCAGCAGGCAGGGATCCTACAATGAGCAGTTCTTC. Translation gives CASRQGSYNEQFF.

The chain combines TRBV19 with TRBJ2-7; D remains unclear. This CDR3 has 14 residues. V lost 7 bases, J lost 0 bases, and 13 bases lay in between. CDR1 and CDR2 (germline): LNHDA, SQIVND (reference sequence). DNA for the CDR3: TGTGCCAGTAATCGCCAGGTTAGCTCCTACGAGCAGTACTTC. It codes for CASNRQVSSYEQYF.

The V call is TRBV7-9, the J call TRBJ2-1; 7 bases line up with TRBD2. CDR1 SEHNR and CDR2 FQNEAQ come from the germline V gene (reference sequence). CDR3 size: 17 residues. Losses at the gene ends were 7 bases for V and 4 bases for J; bases not matched to a gene: 16. The CDR3 bases are TGTGCCAGCACCTCCTATGTTGGCGGGAGTCCTTACAATGAGCAGTTCTTC. It encodes CASTSYVGGSPYNEQFF.

This sequence joins TRBV10-1 and TRBJ2-1; TRBD2 matches at 14 bases. The junction had 4 bases not matched to a gene; V was cut back by 2 bases and J by 1 base. Germline V gene sequence: CDR1 WNHNN, CDR2 SYGVQD (reference sequence). The CDR3 has 18 amino acids. CDR3 region: CASSEAGLAGGSYNEQFF. The CDR3 nucleotides read TGCGCCAGCAGTGAGGCTGGACTAGCGGGAGGTTCCTACAATGAGCAGTTCTTC.

The rearrangement joins TRBV18 to TRBJ2-2, with D unresolved. The germline V gene has CDR1 KGHSH and CDR2 LQKENI. Trimming pared 4 bases from V and 0 bases from J, leaving 3 bases between. The CDR3 totals 13 residues. The CDR3 here is CASSLTNTGELFF. The CDR3 DNA is TGTGCCAGCTCACTTACGAACACCGGGGAGCTGTTTTTT.

J is TRBJ2-2 and V is TRBV28; 9 bases line up with TRBD1. Germline CDR1 is MDHEN and CDR2 is SYDVKM. CDR3 size: 17 residues. Trimming at V came to 10 bases and at J to 4 bases, leaving 16 bases not matched to a gene. For the CDR3, the DNA is TGTGCCACCCCCCAGGTTTTGGGACAGGGAACCACCGGGGAGCTGTTTTTT. It encodes CATPQVLGQGTTGELFF.

The V call is TRBV30, the J call TRBJ2-7; 7 bases align to TRBD1. Germline V gives CDR1 GTSNPN, CDR2 SVGIG (reference sequence). There are 12 residues in the CDR3. V shed 0 bases and J 4 bases; nucleotides not matched to a gene: 0. The CDR3 loop reads CAWSVTGYEQYF. CDR3 in DNA: TGTGCCTGGAGTGTGACAGGGTACGAGCAGTACTTC.

The chain recombines TRBV6-5 with TRBJ1-6; D not certain. Trimming removed 6 bases at V and 4 bases at J, with 7 bases between. The CDR3 is 13 residues long. Germline CDR1 and CDR2: MNHEY and SVGAGI. The CDR3 region is CASSPEYNSPLHF. The CDR3 nucleotides are TGTGCCAGCAGCCCGGAGTATAATTCACCCCTCCACTTT.

This rearrangement joins TRBV7-2 to TRBJ2-5; the D gene is possibly TRBD2 (5 bases). Trimming took off 3 bases at V and 7 bases at J, with 15 bases between the two ends. Germline loops: CDR1 SGHTA, CDR2 FQGNSA. CDR3 length: 14 amino acids. The CDR3 DNA is TGTGCCAGCAGCTTTGACGGGATGGTGGGGACCCAGTACTTC. As protein: CASSFDGMVGTQYF. Full variable domain (missing parts from reference TRBV7-2 and TRBJ2-5): GAGVSQSPSNKVTEKGKDVELRCDPISGHTALYWYRQSLGQGLEFLIYFQGNSAPDKSGLPSDRFSAERTGGSVSTLTIQRTQQEDSAVYLCASSFDGMVGTQYFGPGTRLLVL.

The chain couples TRBV7-9 to TRBJ1-2; maybe TRBD1 (5 bases). V was cut by 5 bases and J by 4 bases, with 20 bases left in between. Germline V CDR1 and CDR2: SEHNR, FQNEAQ (reference sequence). CDR3 length: 16 amino acids. CDR3 DNA: TGTGCCAGCAGCGGCCGTCGGGAGGGGCCCATCTATGGCTACACCTTC. It encodes CASSGRREGPIYGYTF.

This sequence joins TRBV19 and TRBJ1-1, with TRBD1 identical over 8 bases. The V gene's germline CDR1 is LNHDA and CDR2 SQIVND (reference sequence). This CDR3 is 17 amino acids long. V lost 4 bases, J lost 0 bases, and 10 bases stayed unmatched. CDR3 sequence (DNA): TGTGCCAGTAGTACCCCCCGGACAGGGAACATGAACACTGAAGCTTTCTTT. Encoded protein: CASSTPRTGNMNTEAFF. Complete variable domain (other parts from reference TRBV19 and TRBJ1-1): DGGITQSPKYLFRKEGQNVTLSCEQNLNHDAMYWYRQDPGQGLRLIYYSQIVNDFQKGDIAEGYSVSREKKESFPLTVTSAQKNPTAFYLCASSTPRTGNMNTEAFFGQGTRLTVV.

This clone was observed a few times. This chain joins TRBV7-8 and TRBJ1-2; weak D call: TRBD1 (5 bases). The CDR3 runs to 14 residues. Trimming shortened V by 6 bases and J by 4 bases, and 15 bases separated the two germline ends. Per germline, CDR1 SGHVS and CDR2 FQNEAQ. In DNA, the CDR3 is TGTGCCAGCAGTCCCCAGGGCGGAGCCTATGGCTACACCTTC. Translating gives CASSPQGGAYGYTF.

The J gene is TRBJ1-2, the V gene TRBV6-2 or TRBV6-3; maybe TRBD1 (6 bases). This CDR3 is built from 14 residues. Trimming left V 6 bases short and J 8 bases short, with 19 bases between. Germline CDR1 reads MNHEY; CDR2 reads SVGEGT. The CDR3 DNA is TGTGCCAGCAGCCCTAACAGGGAGCGTTTGGGCTACACCTTC. Translating it yields CASSPNRERLGYTF.

The gene calls are TRBV15 and TRBJ2-1; D possibly corresponds to TRBD1 (6 bases). CDR3 size: 14 residues. V lost 3 bases to trimming and J lost 4 bases, with 10 bases between them. Germline-derived CDR1 and CDR2 are LNHNV and YYDKDF (reference sequence). CDR3 in amino acids: CATSSQRGYNEQFF. The DNA of the CDR3 is TGTGCCACCAGCAGTCAAAGGGGGTACAATGAGCAGTTCTTC.

J is TRBJ2-5 and V is TRBV5-1; 8 bases line up with TRBD1. Germline assignment: CDR1 SGHRS and CDR2 YFSETQ. V shed 4 bases and J 5 bases; nucleotides not matched to a gene: 13. There are 16 residues in the CDR3. The DNA of the CDR3 is TGCGCCAGCAGCCAGGGGGCAGGGACCGTTGTGGAGACCCAGTACTTC. It encodes CASSQGAGTVVETQYF.

The chain recombines TRBV5-1 with TRBJ2-3, with 9 bases matching TRBD1. The CDR3 spans 16 residues. The germline gives CDR1 SGHRS, CDR2 YFSETQ. V gave up 4 bases and J gave up 2 bases; unmatched junction bases: 8. This CDR3 reads CASSMGQGLSTDTQYF. In DNA, the CDR3 is TGCGCCAGCAGCATGGGACAGGGTCTCTCCACAGATACGCAGTATTTT.